A selection of T cell receptor beta chains follows, all from one sample in a study of cytomegalovirus exposure and HLA in healthy donors. Only in-frame clones appear in the TCRdb table, and some are missing; sequencing was by immunoSEQ multiplex PCR. This table has under 200,000 clones, about 77% appearing once. Sequenced material: PBMCs. These receptors were collected from a man in his sixties in good health and CMV-seronegative. The CDR3 runs from the conserved cysteine through the conserved F or W. A D gene is named only where the DNA matches it firmly. The size entry is marked missing in some rows and otherwise reads once, few, many or a size class.

J | size | V | D | DNA | CDR3
TRBJ2-3 | - | TRBV5-8 | - | TGTGCCAGCAGCTTGCTCTCAGATACGCAGTATTTT | CASSLLSDTQYF
TRBJ2-2 | once | TRBV7-3 | - | TGTGCCAGCTCGTACGGCGGGAAGAACACCGGGGAGCTGTTTTTT | CASSYGGKNTGELFF
TRBJ2-3 | - | TRBV29-1 | - | TGCAGCGTTGTGCTAGGGGGAGGCACAGATACGCAGTATTTT | CSVVLGGGTDTQYF
TRBJ2-1 | once | TRBV28 | - | TGTGCCAGCAGTCCCACTACAGGTTTGGGTGAGCAGTTCTTC | CASSPTTGLGEQFF
TRBJ2-7 | - | TRBV19 | TRBD1 | TGTGCCAGTAGCACCCGGACAGGGCACTACGAGCAGTACTTC | CASSTRTGHYEQYF
TRBJ2-2 | - | TRBV5-1 | TRBD2 | TGCGCCAGCAGCTTGAACAGCGGGGCGGACACCGGGGAGCTGTTTTTT | CASSLNSGADTGELFF
TRBJ1-2 | many | TRBV5-6 | TRBD1 | TGTGCCAGCAGCGCCGATTCCCGGGACAGGAGAGGGTATGGCTACACCTTC | CASSADSRDRRGYGYTF
TRBJ2-3 | - | TRBV5-8 | TRBD2 | TGTGCCAGCAGCTTGTTTGTTGGTAGCGGGGGCACAGATACGCAGTATTTT | CASSLFVGSGGTDTQYF
TRBJ2-3 | - | TRBV7-9 | - | TGTGCCAGCAGCTACAGGGGCACAGATACGCAGTATTTT | CASSYRGTDTQYF
TRBJ2-1 | once | TRBV7-3 | TRBD1 | TGTGCCAGCAGTCAGGGGGAGCGCGAGCAGTTCTTC | CASSQGEREQFF
TRBJ1-1 | - | TRBV5-8 | - | TGTGCCAGCAGCAACCGGGTGTCGGCTTTCTTT | CASSNRVSAFF